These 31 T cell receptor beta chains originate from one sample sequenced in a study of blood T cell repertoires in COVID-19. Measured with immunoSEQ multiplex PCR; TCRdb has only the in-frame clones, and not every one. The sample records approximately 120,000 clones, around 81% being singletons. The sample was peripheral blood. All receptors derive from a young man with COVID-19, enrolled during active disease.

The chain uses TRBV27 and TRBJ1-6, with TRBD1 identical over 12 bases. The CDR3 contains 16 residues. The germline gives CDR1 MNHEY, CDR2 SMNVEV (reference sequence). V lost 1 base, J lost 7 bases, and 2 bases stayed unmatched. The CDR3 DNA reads TGTGCCAGCAGTTTATGGGGACAGGGGGCAAATTCACCCCTCCACTTT. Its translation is CASSLWGQGANSPLHF.

This chain's CDR3 is CASSLLTGSIVAFF. CDR3 in DNA: TGTGCCAGCAGTCTACTGACAGGGTCTATTGTGGCTTTCTTT. V and J are TRBV27 and TRBJ1-1, with 7 bases fitting TRBD1. Germline CDR1 and CDR2: MNHEY and SMNVEV (reference sequence). V lost 5 bases to trimming and J lost 11 bases; unmatched junction nucleotides: 14. This CDR3 comprises 14 residues.

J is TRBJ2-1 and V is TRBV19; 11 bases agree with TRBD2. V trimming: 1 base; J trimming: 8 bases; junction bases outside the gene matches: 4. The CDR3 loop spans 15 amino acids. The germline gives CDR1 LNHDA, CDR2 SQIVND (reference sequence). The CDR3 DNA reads TGTGCCAGTAGTATAGCTCTAGCGGGAGGACATGAGCAGTTCTTC. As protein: CASSIALAGGHEQFF.

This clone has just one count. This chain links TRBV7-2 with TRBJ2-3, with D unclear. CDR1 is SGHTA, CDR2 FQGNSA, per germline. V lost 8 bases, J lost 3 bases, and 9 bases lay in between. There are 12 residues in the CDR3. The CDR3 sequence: CASGPWTDTQYF. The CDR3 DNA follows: TGTGCCAGCGGCCCTTGGACAGATACGCAGTATTTT.

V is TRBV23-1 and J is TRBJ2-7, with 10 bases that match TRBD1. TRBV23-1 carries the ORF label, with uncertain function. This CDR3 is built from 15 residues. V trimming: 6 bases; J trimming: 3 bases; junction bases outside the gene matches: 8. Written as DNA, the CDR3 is TGCGCCAGCAGATCGAGGGACAGGGGTGGCTACGAGCAGTACTTC. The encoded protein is CASRSRDRGGYEQYF.

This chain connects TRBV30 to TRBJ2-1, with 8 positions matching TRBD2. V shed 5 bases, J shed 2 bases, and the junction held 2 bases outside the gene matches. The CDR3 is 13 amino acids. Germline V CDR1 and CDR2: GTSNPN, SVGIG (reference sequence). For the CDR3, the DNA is TGTGCCTGGGAGGGACTAGCCTACAATGAGCAGTTCTTC. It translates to CAWEGLAYNEQFF. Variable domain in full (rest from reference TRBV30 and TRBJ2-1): SQTIHQWPATLVQPVGSPLSLECTVEGTSNPNLYWYRQAAGRGLQLLFYSVGIGQISSEVPQNLSASRPQDRQFILSSKKLLLSDSGFYLCAWEGLAYNEQFFGPGTRLTVL.

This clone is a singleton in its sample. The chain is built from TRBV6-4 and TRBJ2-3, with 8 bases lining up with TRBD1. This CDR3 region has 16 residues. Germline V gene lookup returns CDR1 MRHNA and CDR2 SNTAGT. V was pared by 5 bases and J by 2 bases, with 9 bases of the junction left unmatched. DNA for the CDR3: TGTGCCAGCAGTATAGACAGGGGATCCGACACAGATACGCAGTATTTT. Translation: CASSIDRGSDTDTQYF.

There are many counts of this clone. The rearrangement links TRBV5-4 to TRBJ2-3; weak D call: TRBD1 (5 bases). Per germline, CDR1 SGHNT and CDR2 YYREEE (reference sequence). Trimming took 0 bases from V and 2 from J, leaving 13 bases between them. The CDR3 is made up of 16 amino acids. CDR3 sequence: CASSLGTYMHTDTQYF. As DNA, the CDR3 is TGTGCCAGCAGCTTGGGGACATACATGCACACAGATACGCAGTATTTT. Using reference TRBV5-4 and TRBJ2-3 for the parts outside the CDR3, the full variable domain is ETGVTQSPTHLIKTRGQQVTLRCSSQSGHNTVSWYQQALGQGPQFIFQYYREEENGRGNFPPRFSGLQFPNYSSELNVNALELDDSALYLCASSLGTYMHTDTQYFGPGTRLTVL.

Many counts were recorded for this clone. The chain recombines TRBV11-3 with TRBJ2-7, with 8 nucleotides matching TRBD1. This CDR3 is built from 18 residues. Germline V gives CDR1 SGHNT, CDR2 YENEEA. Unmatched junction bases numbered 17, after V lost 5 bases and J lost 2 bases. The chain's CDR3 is CASSDKGHGRGRAYEQYF. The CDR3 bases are TGTGCCAGCAGCGATAAGGGCCACGGCAGGGGGCGAGCCTACGAGCAGTACTTC.

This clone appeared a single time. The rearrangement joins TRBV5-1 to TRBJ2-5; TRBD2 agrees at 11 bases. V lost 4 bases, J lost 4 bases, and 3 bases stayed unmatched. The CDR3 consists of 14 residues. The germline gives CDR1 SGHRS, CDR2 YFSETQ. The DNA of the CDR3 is TGCGCCAGCAGCCCTGGACTAGCGGGAGAGACCCAGTACTTC. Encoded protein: CASSPGLAGETQYF. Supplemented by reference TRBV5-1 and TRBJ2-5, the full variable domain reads KAGVTQTPRYLIKTRGQQVTLSCSPISGHRSVSWYQQTPGQGLQFLFEYFSETQRNKGNFPGRFSGRQFSNSRSEMNVSTLELGDSALYLCASSPGLAGETQYFGPGTRLLVL.

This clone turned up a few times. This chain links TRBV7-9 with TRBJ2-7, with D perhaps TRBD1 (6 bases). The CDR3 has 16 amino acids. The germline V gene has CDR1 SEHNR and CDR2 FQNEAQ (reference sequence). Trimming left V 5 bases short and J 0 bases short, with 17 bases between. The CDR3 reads CASSPGLGASSYEQYF. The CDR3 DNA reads TGTGCCAGCAGCCCCGGATTGGGGGCTAGCTCCTACGAGCAGTACTTC.

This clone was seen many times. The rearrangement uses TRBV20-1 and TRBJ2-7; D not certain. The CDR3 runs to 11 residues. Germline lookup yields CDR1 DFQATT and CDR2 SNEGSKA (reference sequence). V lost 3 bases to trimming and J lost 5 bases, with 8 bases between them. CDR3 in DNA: TGCAGTGCTAGCCGGGTAAACGAGCAGTACTTC. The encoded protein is CSASRVNEQYF.

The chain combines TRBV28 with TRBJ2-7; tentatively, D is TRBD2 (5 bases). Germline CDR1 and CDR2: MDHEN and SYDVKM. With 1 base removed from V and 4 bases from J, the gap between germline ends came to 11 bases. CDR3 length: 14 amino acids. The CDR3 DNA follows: TGTGCCAGCAGTTTATATTTAGCGAGGTACGAGCAGTACTTC. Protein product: CASSLYLARYEQYF.

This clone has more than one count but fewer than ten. CDR3 in DNA: TGCGCCAGCAGCGCAGGGTTTTGGGCTTTCTTT. It specifies CASSAGFWAFF. The rearrangement uses TRBV5-1 and TRBJ1-1, with a weak D call TRBD1 (5 bases). The CDR3 covers 11 residues. Trimming took off 4 bases at V and 11 bases at J, with 12 bases between the two ends. CDR1 and CDR2 (germline): SGHRS, YFSETQ. The full variable domain, its missing parts supplied by reference TRBV5-1 and TRBJ1-1, is KAGVTQTPRYLIKTRGQQVTLSCSPISGHRSVSWYQQTPGQGLQFLFEYFSETQRNKGNFPGRFSGRQFSNSRSEMNVSTLELGDSALYLCASSAGFWAFFGQGTRLTVV.

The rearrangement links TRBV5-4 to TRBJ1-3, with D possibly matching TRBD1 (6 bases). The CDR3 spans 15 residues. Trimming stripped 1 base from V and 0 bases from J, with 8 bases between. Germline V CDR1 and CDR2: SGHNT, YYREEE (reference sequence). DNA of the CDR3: TGTGCCAGCAGCTTGCGGGGGGCCTCTGGAAACACCATATATTTT. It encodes CASSLRGASGNTIYF. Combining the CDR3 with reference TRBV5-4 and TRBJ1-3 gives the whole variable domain ETGVTQSPTHLIKTRGQQVTLRCSSQSGHNTVSWYQQALGQGPQFIFQYYREEENGRGNFPPRFSGLQFPNYSSELNVNALELDDSALYLCASSLRGASGNTIYFGEGSWLTVV.

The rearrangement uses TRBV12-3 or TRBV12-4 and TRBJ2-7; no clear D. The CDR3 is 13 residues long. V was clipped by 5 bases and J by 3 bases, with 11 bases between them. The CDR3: CASSPPHSYEQYF. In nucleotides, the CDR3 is TGTGCCAGCAGTCCTCCTCACAGCTACGAGCAGTACTTC.

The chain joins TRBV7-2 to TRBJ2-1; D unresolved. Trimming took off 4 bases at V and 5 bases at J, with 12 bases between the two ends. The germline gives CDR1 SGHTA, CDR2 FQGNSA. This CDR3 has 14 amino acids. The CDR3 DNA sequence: TGTGCCAGCAGCTCCCGCGGCCCTCACAATGAGCAGTTCTTC. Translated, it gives CASSSRGPHNEQFF.

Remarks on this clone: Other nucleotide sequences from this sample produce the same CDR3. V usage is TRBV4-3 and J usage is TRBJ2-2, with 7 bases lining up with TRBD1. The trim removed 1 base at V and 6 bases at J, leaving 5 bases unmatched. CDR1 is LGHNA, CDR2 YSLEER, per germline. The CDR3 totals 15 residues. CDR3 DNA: TGCGCCAGCAGCCAAGGCGACAGGGAATCCGGGGAGCTGTTTTTT. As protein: CASSQGDRESGELFF.

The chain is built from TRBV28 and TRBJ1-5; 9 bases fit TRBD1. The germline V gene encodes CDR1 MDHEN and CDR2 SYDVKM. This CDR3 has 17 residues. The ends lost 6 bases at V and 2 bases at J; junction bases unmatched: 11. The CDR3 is CASRSRRDREGNQPQHF. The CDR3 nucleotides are TGTGCCAGCAGGTCAAGGAGGGACAGGGAAGGCAATCAGCCCCAGCATTTT.

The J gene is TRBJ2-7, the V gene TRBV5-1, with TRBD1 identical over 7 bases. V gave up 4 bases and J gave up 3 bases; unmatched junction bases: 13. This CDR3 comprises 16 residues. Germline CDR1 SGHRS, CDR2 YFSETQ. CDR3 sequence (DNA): TGCGCCAGCAGCCCCCGGTTGCCAGGGGGAAACTACGAGCAGTACTTC. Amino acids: CASSPRLPGGNYEQYF.

CDR3: CASQQGDYGYTF. The CDR3, as DNA: TGTGCCAGTCAACAGGGAGACTATGGCTACACCTTC. V is TRBV19 and J is TRBJ1-2, with a possible D match to TRBD1 (6 bases). The CDR3 has 12 amino acids. The germline V gene has CDR1 LNHDA and CDR2 SQIVND (reference sequence). Trimming stripped 8 bases from V and 3 bases from J, with 10 bases between.

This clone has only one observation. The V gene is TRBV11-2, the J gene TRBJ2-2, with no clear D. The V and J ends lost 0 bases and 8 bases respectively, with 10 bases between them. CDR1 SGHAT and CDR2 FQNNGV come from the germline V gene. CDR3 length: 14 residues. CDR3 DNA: TGTGCCAGCAGCTTAGATCGGTGGTTGGGGGAGCTGTTTTTT. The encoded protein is CASSLDRWLGELFF.

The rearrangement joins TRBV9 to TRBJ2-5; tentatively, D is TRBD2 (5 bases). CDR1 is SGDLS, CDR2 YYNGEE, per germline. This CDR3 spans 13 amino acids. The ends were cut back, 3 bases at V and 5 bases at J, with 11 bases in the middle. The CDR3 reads CASSDFTGETQYF. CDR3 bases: TGTGCCAGCAGCGACTTTACGGGGGAGACCCAGTACTTC.

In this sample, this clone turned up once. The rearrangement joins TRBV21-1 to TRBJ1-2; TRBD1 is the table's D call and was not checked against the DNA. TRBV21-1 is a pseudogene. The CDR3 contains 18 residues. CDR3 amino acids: CASSNTKMRGQANYGYTF. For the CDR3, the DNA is TGTGCCAGCAGCAACACAAAAATGCGAGGACAGGCTAACTATGGCTACACCTTC.

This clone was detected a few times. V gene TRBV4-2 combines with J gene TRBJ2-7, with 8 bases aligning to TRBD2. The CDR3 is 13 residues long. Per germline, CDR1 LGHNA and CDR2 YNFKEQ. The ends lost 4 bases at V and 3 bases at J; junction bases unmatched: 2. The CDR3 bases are TGTGCCAGCAGCCCGACTAGCGACTACGAGCAGTACTTC. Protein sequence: CASSPTSDYEQYF.

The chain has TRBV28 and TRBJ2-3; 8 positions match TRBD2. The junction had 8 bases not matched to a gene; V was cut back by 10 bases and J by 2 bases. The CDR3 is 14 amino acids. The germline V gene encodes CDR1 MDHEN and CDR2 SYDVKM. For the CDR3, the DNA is TGTGCCATCAAACGGGGGGGGATCACAGATACGCAGTATTTT. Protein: CAIKRGGITDTQYF.

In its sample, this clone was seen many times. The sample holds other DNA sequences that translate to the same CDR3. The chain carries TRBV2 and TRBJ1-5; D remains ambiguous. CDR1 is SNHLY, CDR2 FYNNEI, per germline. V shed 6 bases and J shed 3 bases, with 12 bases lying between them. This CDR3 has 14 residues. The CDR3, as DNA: TGTGCCAGCAGAGGAGGACGGAACAATCAGCCCCAGCATTTT. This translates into CASRGGRNNQPQHF.

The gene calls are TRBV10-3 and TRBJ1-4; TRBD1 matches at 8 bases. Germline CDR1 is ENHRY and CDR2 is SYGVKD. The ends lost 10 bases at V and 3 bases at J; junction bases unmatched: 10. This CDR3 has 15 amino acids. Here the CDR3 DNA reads TGTGCCACCTCGACAGGGGAAAGTGCTAATGAAAAACTGTTTTTT. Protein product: CATSTGESANEKLFF.

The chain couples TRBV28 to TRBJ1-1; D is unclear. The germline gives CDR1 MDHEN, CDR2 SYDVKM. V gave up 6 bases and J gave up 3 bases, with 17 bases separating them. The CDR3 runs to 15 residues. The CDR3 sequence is CASRRYQVIDTEAFF. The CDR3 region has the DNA TGTGCCAGCAGGAGATACCAGGTTATTGACACTGAAGCTTTCTTT.

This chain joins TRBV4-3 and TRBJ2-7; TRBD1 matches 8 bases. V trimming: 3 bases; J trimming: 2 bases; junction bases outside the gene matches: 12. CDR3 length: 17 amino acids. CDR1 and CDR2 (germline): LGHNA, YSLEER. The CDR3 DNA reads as TGCGCCAGCAGCCACGTTTCCCCCGGGACAGGCCCCTACGAGCAGTACTTC. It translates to CASSHVSPGTGPYEQYF.

CDR3 loop: CASSSRDRAAYEQYF. CDR3 nucleotide sequence: TGTGCCAGCAGTTCAAGAGACAGGGCAGCCTACGAGCAGTACTTC. J is TRBJ2-7 and V is TRBV28; 7 nucleotides agree with TRBD1. The V segment lost 4 bases and the J segment 2 bases; nucleotides outside the gene matches: 8. The CDR3 spans 15 residues. Germline assignment: CDR1 MDHEN and CDR2 SYDVKM.